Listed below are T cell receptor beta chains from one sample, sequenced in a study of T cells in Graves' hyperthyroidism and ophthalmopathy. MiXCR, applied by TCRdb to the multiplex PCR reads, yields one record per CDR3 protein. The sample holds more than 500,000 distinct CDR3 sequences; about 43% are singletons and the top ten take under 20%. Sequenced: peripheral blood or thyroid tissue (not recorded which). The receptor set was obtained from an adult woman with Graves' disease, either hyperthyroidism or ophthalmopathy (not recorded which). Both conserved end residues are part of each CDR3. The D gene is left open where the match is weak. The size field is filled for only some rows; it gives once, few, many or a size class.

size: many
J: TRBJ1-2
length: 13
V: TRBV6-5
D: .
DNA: TGTGCCAGCAGTTACAGGGAGTACGTTGGCTACACCTTC
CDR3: CASSYREYVGYTF

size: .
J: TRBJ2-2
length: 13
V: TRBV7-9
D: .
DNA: TGTGCCAGCAGCTTAAAAGACACCGGGGAGCTGTTTTTT
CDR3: CASSLKDTGELFF

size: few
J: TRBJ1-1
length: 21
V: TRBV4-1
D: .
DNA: TGCGCCAGCAGCCAAGGGGGCTTAAGGGATAGGTGGAGAGGGGTGAACACTGAAGCTTTCTTT
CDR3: CASSQGGLRDRWRGVNTEAFF

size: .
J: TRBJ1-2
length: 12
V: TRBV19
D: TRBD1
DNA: TGTGCCAGTAGCACGGACAGGGTTGGCTACACCTTC
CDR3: CASSTDRVGYTF

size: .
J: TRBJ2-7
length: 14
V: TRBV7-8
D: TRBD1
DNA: TGTGCCAGCAACACTTGGGACAGGCCTGGCGAGCAGTACTTC
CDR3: CASNTWDRPGEQYF

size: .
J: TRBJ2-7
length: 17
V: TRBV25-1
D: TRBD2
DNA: TGTGCCAGCAGTGAAACCCGGACTAGCAAAGATAACTACGAGCAGTACTTC
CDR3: CASSETRTSKDNYEQYF

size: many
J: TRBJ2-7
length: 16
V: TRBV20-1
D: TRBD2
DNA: TGCAGTGCTAGAGCTCCCAGCGGGAGGCGCCTCTACGAGCAGTACTTC
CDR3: CSARAPSGRRLYEQYF

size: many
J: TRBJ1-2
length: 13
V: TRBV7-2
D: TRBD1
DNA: TGTGCCAGCAGCACCGGGACAGTTTATGGCTACACCTTC
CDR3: CASSTGTVYGYTF

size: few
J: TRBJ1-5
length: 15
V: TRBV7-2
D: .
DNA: TGTGCCAGCAGCTCAAGGGTCGGGGCCGGTCAGCCCCAGCATTTT
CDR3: CASSSRVGAGQPQHF

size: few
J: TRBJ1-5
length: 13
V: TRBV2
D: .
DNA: TGTGCCAGCGGCGATTATAACAATCAGCCCCAGCATTTT
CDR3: CASGDYNNQPQHF

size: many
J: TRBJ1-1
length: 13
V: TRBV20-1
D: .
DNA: TGCAGTGCTTGGTATCTCGTGCCAGCTGAAGCTTTCTTT
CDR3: CSAWYLVPAEAFF

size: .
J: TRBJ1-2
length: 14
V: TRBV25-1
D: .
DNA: TGTGCCAGCAGTGACGGCAGGGCGAGTTATGGCTACACCTTC
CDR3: CASSDGRASYGYTF

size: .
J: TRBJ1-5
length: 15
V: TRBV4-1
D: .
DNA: TGCGCCAGCAGCCTAGAAAGGGTGGGTTCTCAGCCCCAGCATTTT
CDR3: CASSLERVGSQPQHF

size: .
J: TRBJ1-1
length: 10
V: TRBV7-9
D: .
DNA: TGTGCCAGCAGCCCCCCTTCGGGTTCTTTT
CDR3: CASSPPSGSF

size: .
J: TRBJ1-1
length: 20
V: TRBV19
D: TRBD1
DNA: TGTGCAAGTCCCAGCGGGATCACCGGACAGGGGATCTCTTCGAACACTGAAGCTTTCTTT
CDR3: CASPSGITGQGISSNTEAFF

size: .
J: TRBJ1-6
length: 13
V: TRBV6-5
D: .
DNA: TGTGCTGCGGGATTTGGTCTCGGTTCACCCCTCCACTTT
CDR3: CAAGFGLGSPLHF

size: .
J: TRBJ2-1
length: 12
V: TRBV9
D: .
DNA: TGTGCCAGCAGCTTCACGGGGCAGCACCAGTTCTTC
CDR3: CASSFTGQHQFF

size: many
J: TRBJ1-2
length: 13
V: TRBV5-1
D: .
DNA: TGCGCCAGCAGCTTGGGGAGTGACTATGGCTACACCTTC
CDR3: CASSLGSDYGYTF

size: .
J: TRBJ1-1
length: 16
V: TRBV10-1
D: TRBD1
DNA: TGCGCCAGCAGCGAAGGACAGGGGGCCGGGAACACTGAAGCTTTCTTT
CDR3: CASSEGQGAGNTEAFF

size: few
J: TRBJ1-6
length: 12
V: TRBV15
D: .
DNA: TGTGCCACCAGCAGAGGAGGTTCACCCCTCCACTTT
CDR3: CATSRGGSPLHF

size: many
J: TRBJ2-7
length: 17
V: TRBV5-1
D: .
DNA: TGCGCCAGCAGTCGCCTGGCGGCTTCCCTACACTCCTACGAGCAGTACTTC
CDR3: CASSRLAASLHSYEQYF

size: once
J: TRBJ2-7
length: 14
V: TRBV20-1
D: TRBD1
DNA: TGCAGTGCTAGCAGGGGGACACCTCCCTACGAGCAGTACTTC
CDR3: CSASRGTPPYEQYF

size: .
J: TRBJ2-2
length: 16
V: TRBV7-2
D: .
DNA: TGTGCCAACAGCCAAGTGGTGGGAGAGAACACCGGGGAGCTGTTTTTT
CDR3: CANSQVVGENTGELFF

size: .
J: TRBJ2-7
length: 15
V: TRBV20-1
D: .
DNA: TGCAGTGCTAGAGGCTTTTACAGTATCGCATACGAGCAGTACTTC
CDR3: CSARGFYSIAYEQYF

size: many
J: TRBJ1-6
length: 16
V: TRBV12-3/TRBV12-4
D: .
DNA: TGTGCCAGCAGTTTATTGGGGGGGGACTACAATTCACCCCTCCACTTT
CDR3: CASSLLGGDYNSPLHF

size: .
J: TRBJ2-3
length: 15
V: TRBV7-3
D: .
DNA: TGTGCCAGCAGCCCAAAGGATGGTTTCACAGATACGCAGTATTTT
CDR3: CASSPKDGFTDTQYF

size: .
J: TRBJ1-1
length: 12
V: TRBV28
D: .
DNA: TGTGCCAGCACTGAGGTGAACACTGAAGCTTTCTTT
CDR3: CASTEVNTEAFF